Below, one TCR beta chain is given with its context. Its antigen remains unknown. The sample comes from a study of cytomegalovirus exposure and HLA in healthy donors. Findings and caveats of the study: In an earlier analysis, productive rearrangement rates for most beta V segments clustered near 87% or 30%.

The study ran its PCR with 60 Vbeta and 13 Jbeta primers. Libraries were prepared by immunoSEQ multiplex PCR; TCRdb keeps only in-frame clonotypes and omits some of them. The sample yields 150,000 or so clones, approximately 81% seen once. CDR1 SEHNR and CDR2 FQNEAQ come from the germline V gene (reference sequence). The CDR3 consists of 13 residues. Trimming removed 1 base at V and 4 bases at J, with 7 bases between. The receptor comes from a young woman in good health and CMV-seronegative. The rearrangement links TRBV7-9 to TRBJ1-1; D call uncertain. The specimen was PBMCs. The DNA of the CDR3 is TGTGCCAGCAGCTTAGAAATCTCCACTGAAGCTTTCTTT. Its translation: CASSLEISTEAFF.